What follows is one T cell receptor (beta chain) and its context. The antigen is not known. Sample barcodes and UMIs were carried by the TCR alpha and TCR beta cDNA libraries that 5'RACE generated with constant-segment primers. TCRdb processed the 5' RACE reads anew with MiXCR; each CDR3 protein has one entry. The sample shows around 340,000 distinct CDR3 sequences, 13% of them seen only once. The sample comes from a study of T-cell memory formation after mild COVID-19. Study-wide background: Each donor largely had its own TCR clusters.

Whole-study findings and limits: Mostly located in CM and EM were contracting CD4+ clones, with contracting CD8+ clones located in EMRA. Cross-reactive memory apparently joined, as some responding clones appeared in pre-infection memory.

Germline CDR1 is MNHEY and CDR2 is SVGEGT. The CDR3 is made up of 14 amino acids. Trimming left V 6 bases short and J 3 bases short, with 14 bases between. The TCR originated in a man aged 18 to 29 who had mild COVID-19 (a few samples of this study predate the infection). Cell type and time point are not known. The chain carries TRBV6-2 or TRBV6-3 and TRBJ1-1, with D possibly TRBD1 on 5 matching bases. What was sequenced was PBMCs or a T cell subset sorted from them (not recorded which). CDR3 in amino acids: CASRMYPQDTEAFF. CDR3 sequence (DNA): TGTGCCAGCAGAATGTACCCACAGGACACTGAAGCTTTCTTT.